This T cell receptor (beta chain) is drawn from a study of T cells in tuberculosis. V lost 1 base, J lost 8 bases, and 14 bases lay in between. The CDR3 totals 15 residues. CDR1 is SNHLY and CDR2 is FYNNEI in the germline V gene. Cells were sorted from thawed PBMC rested overnight and stained with GMM-loaded CD1B tetramer, viability dye and anti-CD3. The lipid loaded on the CD1B tetramers was C32 glucose monomycolate from Rhodococcus equi. Using immunoSEQ multiplex PCR, the repertoire was profiled, and TCRdb retains in-frame clones only, with some absent. Here the sample spans some 60,000 clones, under 90% being singletons.

V usage is TRBV2 and J usage is TRBJ1-4; D remains ambiguous. Material for sequencing was CD1b-GMM tetramer-negative cells sorted from PBMCs. The sequence came from an adult woman with latent tuberculosis. CDR3 amino acids: CASSEGGPGGEKLFF. The CDR3 nucleotides are TGTGCCAGCAGTGAAGGTGGACCCGGAGGGGAAAAACTGTTTTTT.